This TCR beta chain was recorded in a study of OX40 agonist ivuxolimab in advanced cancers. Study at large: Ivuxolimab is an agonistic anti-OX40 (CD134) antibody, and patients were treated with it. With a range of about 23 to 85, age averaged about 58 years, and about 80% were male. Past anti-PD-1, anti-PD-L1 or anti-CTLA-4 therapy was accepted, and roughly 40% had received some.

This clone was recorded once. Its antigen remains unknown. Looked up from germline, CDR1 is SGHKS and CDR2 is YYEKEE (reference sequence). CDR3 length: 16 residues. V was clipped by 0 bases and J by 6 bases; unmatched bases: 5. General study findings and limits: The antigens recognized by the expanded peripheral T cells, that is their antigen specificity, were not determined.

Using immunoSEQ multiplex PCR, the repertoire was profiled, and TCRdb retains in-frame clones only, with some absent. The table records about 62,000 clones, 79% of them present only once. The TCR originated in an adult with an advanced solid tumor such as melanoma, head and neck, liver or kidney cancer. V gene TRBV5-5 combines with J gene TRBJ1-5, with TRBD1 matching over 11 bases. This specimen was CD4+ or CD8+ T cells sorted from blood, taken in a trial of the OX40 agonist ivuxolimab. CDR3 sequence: CASSLGRGQGVQPQHF. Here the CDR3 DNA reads TGTGCCAGCAGCTTGGGGAGGGGACAGGGGGTTCAGCCCCAGCATTTT. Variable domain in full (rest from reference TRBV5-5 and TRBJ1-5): DAGVTQSPTHLIKTRGQQVTLRCSPISGHKSVSWYQQVLGQGPQFIFQYYEKEERGRGNFPDRFSARQFPNYSSELNVNALLLGDSALYLCASSLGRGQGVQPQHFGDGTRLSIL.